This T cell receptor (beta chain) stems from a study of T cell changes during pregnancy in multiple sclerosis. Measured with immunoSEQ multiplex PCR; TCRdb has only the in-frame clones, and not every one. The table records around 100,000 clones, 92% of them present only once. CDR3 length: 14 amino acids. Germline CDR1 and CDR2: SGHDN and FVKESK. Deletions cut 1 base from V and 2 bases from J, with 7 bases between. This receptor was identified in a female donor with multiple sclerosis, enrolled in a pregnancy study. The sample was peripheral blood, taken after pregnancy. The gene calls are TRBV14 and TRBJ2-3, with D perhaps TRBD2 (5 bases). The CDR3 nucleotides are TGTGCCAGCAGCCAAGGAGGGTTCACAGATACGCAGTATTTT. It codes for CASSQGGFTDTQYF.